The 26 T cell receptor beta chains given below trace back to one sample, sequenced in a study of PD-1 blockade in mismatch repair-deficient tumors. The data were produced by immunoSEQ multiplex PCR, yet TCRdb's version contains in-frame clones alone and is incomplete. Counted here are about 130,000 clones, more than 70% occurring once; the ten biggest clones make up roughly 12%. The specimen was peripheral blood, collected just over 70 weeks after starting pembrolizumab. The source is an adult with mismatch repair-deficient cancer.

This sequence joins TRBV19 and TRBJ1-5; 9 positions match TRBD1. CDR3 length: 20 amino acids. Germline V lookup: CDR1 LNHDA, CDR2 SQIVND (reference sequence). V lost 1 base to trimming and J lost 1 base; unmatched junction nucleotides: 14. CDR3 bases: TGTGCCAGTAGTATAGGCGAGTCCGGGACAGGGTACGCGAGCAATCAGCCCCAGCATTTT. It encodes CASSIGESGTGYASNQPQHF.

CDR3 sequence reads: CAIKPSGSIDNEQFF. In nucleotides, the CDR3 is TGTGCCATCAAACCTAGCGGGAGTATTGACAATGAGCAGTTCTTC. The V gene is TRBV10-3, the J gene TRBJ2-1, with TRBD2 identical over 10 bases. The CDR3 spans 15 residues. CDR1 is ENHRY and CDR2 is SYGVKD in the germline V gene. Losses at the gene ends were 7 bases for V and 5 bases for J; bases not matched to a gene: 8.

This sequence joins TRBV5-1 and TRBJ2-7; D is uncertain. V lost 0 bases and J lost 3, with 10 bases in between. Germline CDR1 is SGHRS and CDR2 is YFSETQ. This CDR3 comprises 14 residues. The CDR3 region has the DNA TGCGCCAGCAGCTTGGCCCTCCGAGACTACGAGCAGTACTTC. It translates to CASSLALRDYEQYF.

The rearrangement joins TRBV6-6 to TRBJ1-1; D is ambiguous. The CDR3 runs 12 residues. V lost 2 bases, J lost 4 bases, and 5 bases lay in between. CDR1 and CDR2 from the germline V gene are MNHNY and SVGAGI (reference sequence). The CDR3 sequence: CASSYVGTEAFF. As DNA, the CDR3 is TGTGCCAGCAGTTACGTCGGCACTGAAGCTTTCTTT.

The chain has TRBV6-1 and TRBJ1-1; 7 bases match TRBD1. Germline CDR1 is MNHNS and CDR2 is SASEGT. Unmatched junction bases numbered 7, after V lost 2 bases and J lost 7 bases. CDR3 length: 14 residues. CDR3 coding DNA: TGTGCCAGCAGTGAAACTAGTGGGGACAGTGAAGCTTTCTTT. Its protein product is CASSETSGDSEAFF.

This clone showed up just a few times. The chain uses TRBV4-1 and TRBJ1-2; a possible D gene is TRBD1 (5 bases). The CDR3 length is 15 residues. The V end lost 1 base, the J end lost 6 bases, and 15 bases lay between the germline ends. CDR1 MGHRA and CDR2 YSYEKL come from the germline V gene. CDR3 in amino acids: CASSQALPGGDGYTF. In DNA form, the CDR3 reads TGCGCCAGCAGCCAAGCCCTCCCCGGGGGGGATGGCTACACCTTC.

The CDR3 sequence is CASSILRDSNSGANVLTF. DNA for the CDR3: TGTGCCAGTAGTATTCTCCGGGACAGTAACTCTGGGGCCAACGTCCTGACTTTC. The rearrangement uses TRBV19 and TRBJ2-6, with 7 bases identical to TRBD1. The CDR3 has 18 residues. V lost 3 bases, J lost 0 bases, and 8 bases stayed unmatched. Germline V CDR1 and CDR2: LNHDA, SQIVND (reference sequence).

The V gene is TRBV9, the J gene TRBJ2-7; D uncertain. Trimming cost V 7 bases and J 0 bases, with 8 bases left between them. This CDR3 contains 12 residues. In germline, CDR1 is SGDLS, CDR2 YYNGEE. CDR3 protein: CASGASSYEQYF. As DNA, the CDR3 is TGTGCCAGCGGAGCTAGCTCCTACGAGCAGTACTTC.

V gene TRBV19 combines with J gene TRBJ2-3; unclear D gene. Germline CDR1 LNHDA, CDR2 SQIVND (reference sequence). V lost 10 bases and J 4 bases, leaving 9 bases between the germline ends. The CDR3 covers 11 residues. The CDR3: CATLISDTQYF. CDR3 coding DNA: TGTGCCACCCTAATTTCAGATACGCAGTATTTT. The whole variable domain, remainder taken from reference TRBV19 and TRBJ2-3, is DGGITQSPKYLFRKEGQNVTLSCEQNLNHDAMYWYRQDPGQGLRLIYYSQIVNDFQKGDIAEGYSVSREKKESFPLTVTSAQKNPTAFYLCATLISDTQYFGPGTRLTVL.

The J gene is TRBJ1-1, the V gene TRBV5-5; TRBD1 might be the D (5 bases). The V gene's germline CDR1 is SGHKS and CDR2 YYEKEE (reference sequence). CDR3 length: 14 amino acids. The V and J ends lost 3 bases and 1 base respectively, with 10 bases between them. In DNA form, the CDR3 reads TGTGCCAGCAGCTGGCCGGACAAGAACACTGAAGCTTTCTTT. Translating it yields CASSWPDKNTEAFF. The variable domain in full, with the rest retrieved from reference TRBV5-5 and TRBJ1-1, is DAGVTQSPTHLIKTRGQQVTLRCSPISGHKSVSWYQQVLGQGPQFIFQYYEKEERGRGNFPDRFSARQFPNYSSELNVNALLLGDSALYLCASSWPDKNTEAFFGQGTRLTVV.

The chain carries TRBV28 and TRBJ2-7; tentatively, D is TRBD2 (5 bases). In germline, CDR1 is MDHEN, CDR2 SYDVKM. The V end was cut by 7 bases, the J end by 7 bases, with 20 bases between. The CDR3 covers 14 residues. The CDR3 loop reads CASTTPGSQREQYF. CDR3 nucleotide sequence: TGTGCCAGCACTACCCCGGGATCCCAGAGGGAGCAGTACTTC.

The genes are TRBV28 and TRBJ2-7, with 9 bases identical to TRBD1. Germline loops: CDR1 MDHEN, CDR2 SYDVKM. V shed 4 bases and J 0 bases; nucleotides not matched to a gene: 4. The CDR3 runs 15 residues. CDR3 loop: CASSSDRGSSYEQYF. For the CDR3, the DNA is TGTGCCAGCAGTTCGGACAGGGGCTCCTCCTACGAGCAGTACTTC.

This clone was seen once. The CDR3 loop is CASSFGQGKTQYF. The CDR3 region has the DNA TGTGCCAGCAGTTTCGGTCAGGGGAAGACCCAGTACTTC. The chain is built from TRBV27 and TRBJ2-5; D may be TRBD1 (6 bases). Germline assignment: CDR1 MNHEY and CDR2 SMNVEV (reference sequence). The CDR3 is 13 amino acids. Trimming removed 3 bases from V and 6 bases from J, with 11 bases in between.

This clone was observed once. V is TRBV7-9 and J is TRBJ2-1; 9 bases are a match to TRBD2. Trimming at V came to 8 bases and at J to 9 bases, leaving 26 bases not matched to a gene. The CDR3 covers 19 residues. Germline values: CDR1 SEHNR, CDR2 FQNEAQ (reference sequence). The CDR3 nucleotides are TGTGCCAGCTCAAGCGGTCTAGCGGGGCGGTGGAGGGGAGTAGTTGAGCAGTTCTTC. Translation gives CASSSGLAGRWRGVVEQFF.

This rearrangement joins TRBV27 to TRBJ2-1, with 11 bases identical to TRBD2. V was clipped by 3 bases and J by 5 bases; unmatched bases: 6. The germline V gene encodes CDR1 MNHEY and CDR2 SMNVEV (reference sequence). This CDR3 spans 16 amino acids. The CDR3 DNA reads TGTGCCAGCAGTTTTCTAGTAGCGGGAGGGGACAATGAGCAGTTCTTC. Translating gives CASSFLVAGGDNEQFF.

The gene calls are TRBV5-1 and TRBJ2-7; no clear D gene. The CDR3 has 13 residues. Per germline, CDR1 SGHRS and CDR2 YFSETQ. Trimming cost V 2 bases and J 0 bases, with 6 bases left between them. CDR3 loop: CASSFRASYEQYF. The CDR3 bases are TGCGCCAGCAGCTTTAGGGCCTCCTACGAGCAGTACTTC.

The gene calls are TRBV7-9 and TRBJ2-3; the D gene is possibly TRBD2 (5 bases). The CDR3 has 15 residues. From germline, CDR1 is SEHNR and CDR2 FQNEAQ (reference sequence). V lost 1 base to trimming and J lost 1 base, with 9 bases between them. The CDR3 protein is CASSLDGIGTDTQYF. The CDR3 nucleotides are TGTGCCAGCAGCTTAGACGGGATTGGCACAGATACGCAGTATTTT.

CDR3 DNA: TGTGCCAGCAGCTCACGAAGCTACGAGCAGTACTTC. Its translation is CASSSRSYEQYF. The chain employs TRBV7-9 and TRBJ2-7; D unresolved. The CDR3 loop spans 12 amino acids. Trimming shortened V by 4 bases and J by 3 bases, and 7 bases separated the two germline ends. In germline, CDR1 is SEHNR, CDR2 FQNEAQ (reference sequence).

The chain links TRBV5-1 to TRBJ2-2; D is unresolved. CDR3 length: 15 amino acids. CDR1 and CDR2 (germline): SGHRS, YFSETQ. Trimming took off 0 bases at V and 2 bases at J, with 8 bases between the two ends. The DNA of the CDR3 is TGCGCCAGCAGCTTGGAGGTGATAAACACCGGGGAGCTGTTTTTT. It is translated as CASSLEVINTGELFF. The entire variable domain, with the rest obtained from reference TRBV5-1 and TRBJ2-2, is as follows: KAGVTQTPRYLIKTRGQQVTLSCSPISGHRSVSWYQQTPGQGLQFLFEYFSETQRNKGNFPGRFSGRQFSNSRSEMNVSTLELGDSALYLCASSLEVINTGELFFGEGSRLTVL.

J is TRBJ1-5 and V is TRBV19; D not resolved. V was trimmed by 1 base and J by 5 bases, leaving 6 bases between them. The CDR3 spans 13 residues. Germline V lookup: CDR1 LNHDA, CDR2 SQIVND (reference sequence). CDR3 residues: CASSIGRDQPQHF. The CDR3 coding sequence is TGTGCCAGTAGTATAGGACGGGATCAGCCCCAGCATTTT.

V and J are TRBV11-2 and TRBJ1-1; no definite D call. The ends were cut back, 1 base at V and 7 bases at J, with 4 bases in the middle. The length of the CDR3 is 11 residues. Germline V gene data show CDR1 as SGHAT and CDR2 as FQNNGV. Here the CDR3 reads CASSLGLEAFF. Written as DNA, the CDR3 is TGTGCCAGCAGCTTAGGGCTTGAAGCTTTCTTT.

This rearrangement joins TRBV4-1 to TRBJ1-1, with 9 bases matching TRBD1. V shed 5 bases and J 5 bases; nucleotides not matched to a gene: 15. Germline loops: CDR1 MGHRA, CDR2 YSYEKL. This CDR3 comprises 17 residues. CDR3 in amino acids: CASSSIHPDRGWTEAFF. CDR3 sequence (DNA): TGCGCCAGCAGCTCAATCCATCCGGACAGGGGATGGACTGAAGCTTTCTTT.

The chain has TRBV30 and TRBJ2-2; D might be TRBD2 (5 bases). V was cut by 0 bases and J by 4 bases, with 12 bases left in between. The CDR3 consists of 15 residues. In germline, CDR1 is GTSNPN, CDR2 SVGIG (reference sequence). The CDR3 protein is CAWSVPLEGTGELFF. The CDR3 DNA reads TGTGCCTGGAGTGTACCCCTCGAGGGCACCGGGGAGCTGTTTTTT.

This chain uses TRBV19 with TRBJ2-7; 7 bases line up with TRBD2. The CDR3 is 14 residues long. Germline V gene sequence: CDR1 LNHDA, CDR2 SQIVND (reference sequence). Germline trimming cut 9 bases from V and 0 bases from J; bases unmatched to any gene: 8. The CDR3 DNA sequence: TGTGCCAGCCGGCGGGGCGGGAGCTCCTACGAGCAGTACTTC. This encodes CASRRGGSSYEQYF. Full variable domain (remainder filled in from reference TRBV19 and TRBJ2-7): DGGITQSPKYLFRKEGQNVTLSCEQNLNHDAMYWYRQDPGQGLRLIYYSQIVNDFQKGDIAEGYSVSREKKESFPLTVTSAQKNPTAFYLCASRRGGSSYEQYFGPGTRLTVT.

This chain links TRBV6-1 with TRBJ2-3; TRBD1 matches at 9 bases. V lost 10 bases, J lost 1 base, and 6 bases stayed unmatched. This CDR3 region has 14 residues. The germline gives CDR1 MNHNS, CDR2 SASEGT. CDR3 DNA sequence: TGTGCCACCGACAGGGGGGAAGGCACAGATACGCAGTATTTT. This translates into CATDRGEGTDTQYF.

The genes are TRBV5-4 and TRBJ2-2; TRBD1 agrees at 12 bases. After removal of 3 bases from V and 5 bases from J, the junction contained 5 bases not matched to a gene. Germline assignment: CDR1 SGHNT and CDR2 YYREEE (reference sequence). The CDR3 runs to 16 residues. Written as DNA, the CDR3 is TGTGCCAGCAGCTGGGGACAGGGGGCCAATACCGGGGAGCTGTTTTTT. Encoded protein: CASSWGQGANTGELFF.